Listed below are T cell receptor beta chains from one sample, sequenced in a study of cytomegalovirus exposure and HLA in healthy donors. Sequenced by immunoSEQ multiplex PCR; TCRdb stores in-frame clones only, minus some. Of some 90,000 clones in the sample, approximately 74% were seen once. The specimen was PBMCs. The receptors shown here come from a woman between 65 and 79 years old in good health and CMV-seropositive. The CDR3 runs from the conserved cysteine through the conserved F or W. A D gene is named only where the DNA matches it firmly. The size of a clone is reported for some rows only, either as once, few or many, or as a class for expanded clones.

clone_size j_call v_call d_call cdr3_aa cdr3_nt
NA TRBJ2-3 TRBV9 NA CASSPAGGFHTQYF TGTGCCAGCAGCCCAGCAGGGGGGTTCCATACGCAGTATTTT
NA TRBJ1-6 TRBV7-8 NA CASSLALQGGSPLHF TGTGCCAGCAGCTTAGCGCTCCAGGGAGGTTCACCCCTCCACTTT
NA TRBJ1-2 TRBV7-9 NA CASSLVEYDGYTF TGTGCCAGCAGCTTAGTAGAGTATGATGGCTACACCTTC
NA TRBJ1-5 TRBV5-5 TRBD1 CASSPLVGTGGQPQHF TGTGCCAGCAGCCCCTTGGTAGGGACAGGTGGTCAGCCCCAGCATTTT
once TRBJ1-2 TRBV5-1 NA CASSLGQNYGYTF TGCGCCAGCAGCTTGGGGCAGAACTATGGCTACACCTTC
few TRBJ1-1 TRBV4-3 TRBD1 CASSQPYRGVFEAFF TGCGCCAGCAGCCAACCCTACAGGGGGGTCTTTGAAGCTTTCTTT
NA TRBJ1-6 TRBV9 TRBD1 CASSPLDRGGNSPLHF TGTGCCAGCAGCCCACTGGACAGGGGTGGCAATTCACCCCTCCACTTT
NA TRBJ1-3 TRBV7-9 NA CASSPRGILSGNTIYF TGTGCCAGCAGCCCGCGGGGGATCCTCTCTGGAAACACCATATATTTT
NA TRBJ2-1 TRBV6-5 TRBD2 CASSRASGGAYEQFF TGTGCCAGCAGTAGGGCTAGCGGGGGGGCCTATGAGCAGTTCTTC
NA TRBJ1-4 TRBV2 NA CASSIRGSEKLFF TGTGCCAGCAGTATACGGGGAAGTGAAAAACTGTTTTTT
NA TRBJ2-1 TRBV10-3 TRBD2 CATGTSGRAGNEQFF TGTGCCACCGGGACTAGCGGGAGGGCGGGCAATGAGCAGTTCTTC
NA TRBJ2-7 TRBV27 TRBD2 CASSSLAGISHEQYF TGTGCCAGCAGTTCTTTAGCGGGAATCTCCCACGAGCAGTACTTC
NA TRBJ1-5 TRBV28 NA CASSLQGTGNQPQHF TGTGCCAGCAGTCTACAGGGTACGGGCAATCAGCCCCAGCATTTT
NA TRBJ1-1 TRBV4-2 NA CASSQNTGLENTEAFF TGTGCCAGCAGCCAAAACACGGGACTCGAGAACACTGAAGCTTTCTTT
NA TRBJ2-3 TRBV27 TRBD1 CASSLQQGQGAADTQYF TGTGCCAGCAGTTTACAACAAGGACAGGGGGCGGCAGATACGCAGTATTTT
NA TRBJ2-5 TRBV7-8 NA CASSFQGSQETQYF TGTGCCAGCAGCTTTCAGGGTTCTCAAGAGACCCAGTACTTC
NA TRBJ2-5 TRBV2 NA CASSERRQETQYF TGTGCCAGCAGTGAGAGGCGGCAAGAGACCCAGTACTTC
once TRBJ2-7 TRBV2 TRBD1 CASSVTGGHEQYF TGTGCCAGCAGTGTTACAGGGGGCCACGAGCAGTACTTC
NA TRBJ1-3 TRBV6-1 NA CASSEGPAGNTIYF TGTGCCAGCAGCGAGGGTCCTGCTGGAAACACCATATATTTT
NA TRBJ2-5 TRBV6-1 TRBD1 CASSRTGATQETQYF TGTGCCAGCTCAAGGACAGGGGCGACCCAAGAGACCCAGTACTTC
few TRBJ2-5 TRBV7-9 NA CASSLVVRGSETQYF TGTGCCAGCAGCTTAGTTGTAAGGGGGTCGGAGACCCAGTACTTC
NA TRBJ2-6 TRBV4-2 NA CASSQEPGIGANVLTF TGTGCCAGCAGCCAAGAGCCGGGGATCGGGGCCAACGTCCTGACTTTC
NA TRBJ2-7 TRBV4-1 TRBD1 CASSHETGVDEQYF TGCGCCAGCAGCCACGAAACAGGGGTGGACGAGCAGTACTTC
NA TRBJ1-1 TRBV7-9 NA CASSLQLLNTEAFF TGTGCCAGCAGCTTACAGTTATTGAACACTGAAGCTTTCTTT
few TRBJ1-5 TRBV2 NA CASTFSGVQPQHF TGTGCCAGCACCTTTTCCGGGGTTCAGCCCCAGCATTTT
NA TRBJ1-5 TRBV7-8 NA CASSPKLDSGNQPQHF TGTGCCAGCAGCCCAAAACTGGACAGCGGAAATCAGCCCCAGCATTTT
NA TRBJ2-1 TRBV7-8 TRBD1 CASSPQGQYNEQFF TGTGCCAGCAGCCCTCAGGGACAGTACAATGAGCAGTTCTTC
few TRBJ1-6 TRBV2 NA CASSTDSMYNSPLHF TGTGCCAGCAGTACCGACAGTATGTATAATTCACCCCTCCACTTT
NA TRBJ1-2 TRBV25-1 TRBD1 CASNPGQGARGYTF TGTGCCAGCAATCCGGGGCAGGGGGCTCGAGGCTACACCTTC
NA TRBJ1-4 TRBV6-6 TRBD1 CASSYSTGERLFF TGTGCCAGCAGTTATTCAACAGGGGAAAGACTGTTTTTT
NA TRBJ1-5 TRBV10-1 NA CASSEQGFNQPQHF TGCGCCAGCAGTGAGCAGGGGTTCAATCAGCCCCAGCATTTT
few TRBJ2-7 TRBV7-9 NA CASSLFASSYEQYF TGTGCCAGCAGCTTATTCGCCAGCTCCTACGAGCAGTACTTC
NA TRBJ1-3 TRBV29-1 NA CSVVLAIGGNTIYF TGCAGCGTTGTGCTAGCGATTGGCGGAAACACCATATATTTT
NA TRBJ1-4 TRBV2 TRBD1 CASSPGQGTSTNEKLFF TGTGCCAGCAGTCCGGGACAGGGGACCTCAACTAATGAAAAACTGTTTTTT
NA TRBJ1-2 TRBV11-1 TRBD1 CASSSSTGGGYTF TGTGCCAGCAGCTCCTCGACAGGGGGCGGCTACACCTTC
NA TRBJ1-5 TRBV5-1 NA CASSLGRDQPQHF TGCGCCAGCAGCTTGGGCCGAGATCAGCCCCAGCATTTT
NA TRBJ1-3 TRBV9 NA CASSPRVTGNAIYF TGTGCCAGCAGTCCCAGGGTAACTGGAAACGCCATATATTTT
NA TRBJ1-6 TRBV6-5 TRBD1 CASAGGSYNSPLHF TGTGCCTCCGCAGGGGGGTCCTATAATTCACCCCTCCACTTT
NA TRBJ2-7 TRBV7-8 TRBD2 CASSLGLAGVSYEQYF TGTGCCAGCAGCTTGGGACTAGCGGGAGTGTCCTACGAGCAGTACTTC
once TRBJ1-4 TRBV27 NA CASSSPSANEKLFF TGTGCCAGCAGTTCCCCCTCAGCGAATGAAAAACTGTTTTTT
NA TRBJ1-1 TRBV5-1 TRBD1 CASSATGTANTEAFF TGCGCCAGCAGCGCCACCGGGACAGCGAACACTGAAGCTTTCTTT
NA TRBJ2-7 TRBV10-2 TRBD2 CASSTSGGSYEQYF TGCGCTAGCAGCACTAGCGGTGGCTCCTACGAGCAGTACTTC
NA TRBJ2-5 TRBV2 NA CASVGTLGGSHSGQETQYF TGTGCCAGCGTGGGGACTTTAGGGGGCTCCCATTCAGGGCAAGAGACCCAGTACTTC
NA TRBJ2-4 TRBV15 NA CATSRVSGARAKNIQYF TGTGCCACCAGCAGAGTATCAGGGGCGAGAGCCAAAAACATTCAGTACTTC
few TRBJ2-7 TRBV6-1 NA CAISRWGDLSYEQYF TGTGCCATCTCCAGGTGGGGCGACTTATCCTACGAGCAGTACTTC
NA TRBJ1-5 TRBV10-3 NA CAIRGRADQPQHF TGTGCCATCAGAGGGAGGGCGGATCAGCCCCAGCATTTT
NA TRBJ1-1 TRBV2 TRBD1 CASEGAPVTEAFF TGTGCCAGCGAGGGGGCGCCGGTCACTGAAGCTTTCTTT
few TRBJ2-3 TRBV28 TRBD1 CASKRTGRYTQYF TGTGCCAGCAAAAGGACAGGAAGATATACGCAGTATTTT
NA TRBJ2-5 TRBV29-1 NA CSVGAGPQYF TGCAGCGTTGGGGCGGGACCCCAGTACTTC
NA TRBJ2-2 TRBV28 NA CASSLWGQTNTGELFF TGTGCCAGCAGTTTGTGGGGGCAGACTAACACCGGGGAGCTGTTTTTT
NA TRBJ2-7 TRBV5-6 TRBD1 CASSVGQWVNEQYF TGTGCCAGCAGCGTGGGACAGTGGGTTAACGAGCAGTACTTC
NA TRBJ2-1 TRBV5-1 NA CASSLSSYNEQFF TGCGCCAGCAGCCTGAGCTCCTACAATGAGCAGTTCTTC
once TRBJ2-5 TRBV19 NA CASSIGRSSETQYF TGTGCCAGTAGTATAGGTCGGTCCTCAGAGACCCAGTACTTC
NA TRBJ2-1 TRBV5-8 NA CASSSGAREQFF TGTGCCAGCAGCTCTGGGGCCCGTGAGCAGTTCTTC